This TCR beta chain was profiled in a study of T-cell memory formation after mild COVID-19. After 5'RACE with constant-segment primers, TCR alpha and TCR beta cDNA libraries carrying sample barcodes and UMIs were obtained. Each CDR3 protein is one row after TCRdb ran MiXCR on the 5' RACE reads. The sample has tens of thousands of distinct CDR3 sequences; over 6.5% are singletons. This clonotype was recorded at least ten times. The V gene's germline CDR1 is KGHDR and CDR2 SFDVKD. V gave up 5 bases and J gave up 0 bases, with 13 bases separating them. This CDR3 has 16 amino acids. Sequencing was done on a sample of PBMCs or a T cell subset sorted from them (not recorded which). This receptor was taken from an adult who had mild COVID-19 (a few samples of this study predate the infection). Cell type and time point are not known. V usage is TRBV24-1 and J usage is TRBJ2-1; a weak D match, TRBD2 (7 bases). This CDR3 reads CATSGRGGGSYNEQFF. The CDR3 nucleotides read TGTGCCACCAGTGGTAGGGGGGGTGGCTCCTACAATGAGCAGTTCTTC.